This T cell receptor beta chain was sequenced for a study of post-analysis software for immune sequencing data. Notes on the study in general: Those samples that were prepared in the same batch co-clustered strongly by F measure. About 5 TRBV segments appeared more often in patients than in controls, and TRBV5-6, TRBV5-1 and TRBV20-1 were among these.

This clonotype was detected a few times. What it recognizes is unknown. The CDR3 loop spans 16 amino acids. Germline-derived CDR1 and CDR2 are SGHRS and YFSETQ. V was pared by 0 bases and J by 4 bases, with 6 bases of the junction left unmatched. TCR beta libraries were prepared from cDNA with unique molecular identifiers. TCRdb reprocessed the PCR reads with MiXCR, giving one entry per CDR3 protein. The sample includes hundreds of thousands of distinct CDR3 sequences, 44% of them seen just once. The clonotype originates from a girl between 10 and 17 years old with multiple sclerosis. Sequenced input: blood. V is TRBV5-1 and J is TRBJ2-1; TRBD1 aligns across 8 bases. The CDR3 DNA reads TGCGCCAGCAGCTTGGCCGGGACAGGACAATACAATGAGCAGTTCTTC. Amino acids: CASSLAGTGQYNEQFF.